This TCR beta chain stems from a study of blood T cell repertoires in COVID-19. Germline V gene lookup returns CDR1 MGHDK and CDR2 SYGVNS. This CDR3 contains 14 residues. Between the trimmed V and J ends, which lost 4 bases and 2 bases, there was a span of 9 bases. The repertoire was sequenced with immunoSEQ multiplex PCR; TCRdb's copy has only in-frame clones and lacks some. The sample gives about 230,000 clones, about 87% of which show up once; 3% to 4% is in the top ten. The chain couples TRBV25-1 to TRBJ1-3; perhaps TRBD1 as D (6 bases). Sequencing was performed on PBMCs or T cells enriched from blood (not recorded which). The receptor comes from a woman aged 25 to 45 who had been exposed to COVID-19. The CDR3 is CASSVQGTGNTIYF. CDR3 coding DNA: TGTGCCAGCAGTGTTCAGGGGACTGGAAACACCATATATTTT. Based on the CDR3 plus reference TRBV25-1 and TRBJ1-3, the full variable domain is EADIYQTPRYLVIGTGKKITLECSQTMGHDKMYWYQQDPGMELHLIHYSYGVNSTEKGDLSSESTVSRIRTEHFPLTLESARPSHTSQYLCASSVQGTGNTIYFGEGSWLTVV.